These T cell receptor beta chains were read from a single sample in a study of control samples from healthy donors and cancer patients. Libraries were prepared by immunoSEQ multiplex PCR; TCRdb keeps only in-frame clonotypes and omits some of them. The data hold some 96,000 clones, with about 92% observed a single time. What was sequenced was blood. Receptors were obtained from a man aged 18 to 29 in good health. CDR3s include the opening cysteine and the closing phenylalanine or tryptophan. A D gene is named only where the DNA matches it firmly. For some rows the clone size is stated as once, few or many, or as a class when expanded; others skip it.

D gene: NA
J gene: TRBJ1-5
V gene: TRBV28
clone size: once
CDR3 DNA: TGTGCCAGCAGTTCCTGGTTTAGCAATCAGCCCCAGCATTTT
CDR3 protein: CASSSWFSNQPQHF

D gene: TRBD1
J gene: TRBJ1-4
V gene: TRBV28
clone size: NA
CDR3 DNA: TGTGCCAGCAGTTTAACGAGGGGGACAGGGGAGTCGGCAACTAATGAAAAACTGTTTTTT
CDR3 protein: CASSLTRGTGESATNEKLFF

D gene: NA
J gene: TRBJ1-2
V gene: TRBV15
clone size: NA
CDR3 DNA: TGTGCCACCAAAGGGTTACCTAACTATGGCTACACCTTC
CDR3 protein: CATKGLPNYGYTF

D gene: TRBD2
J gene: TRBJ2-3
V gene: TRBV9
clone size: NA
CDR3 DNA: TGTGCCAGCAGCGTGGGGACTAGCGGGAGGGTATCAGATACGCAGTATTTT
CDR3 protein: CASSVGTSGRVSDTQYF

D gene: NA
J gene: TRBJ2-5
V gene: TRBV19
clone size: NA
CDR3 DNA: TGTGCCAGTAGTATGGGGCCGGGCCTCCAAGAGACCCAGTACTTC
CDR3 protein: CASSMGPGLQETQYF

D gene: NA
J gene: TRBJ2-2
V gene: TRBV4-1
clone size: NA
CDR3 DNA: TGCGCCAGCAGCCAAGACGGGTCCCGTGACGGGGAGCTGTTTTTT
CDR3 protein: CASSQDGSRDGELFF

D gene: NA
J gene: TRBJ1-1
V gene: TRBV19
clone size: once
CDR3 DNA: TGTGCCAGTAGTATAGATTTCGGAGGTGGAGCTTTCTTT
CDR3 protein: CASSIDFGGGAFF

D gene: TRBD1
J gene: TRBJ1-1
V gene: TRBV7-3
clone size: NA
CDR3 DNA: TGTGCCAGCAGCGGGGACAGTTACACTGAAGCTTTCTTT
CDR3 protein: CASSGDSYTEAFF

D gene: NA
J gene: TRBJ2-2
V gene: TRBV10-3
clone size: NA
CDR3 DNA: TGTGCCATCAGTGACACCTCCCTGGCGAACACCGGGGAGCTGTTTTTT
CDR3 protein: CAISDTSLANTGELFF

D gene: NA
J gene: TRBJ1-5
V gene: TRBV4-2
clone size: NA
CDR3 DNA: TGTGCCAGCAGCCAGGGGGACATCCCCGGGAACCAGCCCCAGCATTTT
CDR3 protein: CASSQGDIPGNQPQHF

D gene: TRBD2
J gene: TRBJ2-5
V gene: TRBV7-9
clone size: NA
CDR3 DNA: TGTGCCAGCAGCTTTACTAGCGGGGTTCAAGAGACCCAGTACTTC
CDR3 protein: CASSFTSGVQETQYF

D gene: NA
J gene: TRBJ2-5
V gene: TRBV9
clone size: NA
CDR3 DNA: TGTGCCAGCAGCGCCTCGGTCTTACAAGAGACCCAGTACTTC
CDR3 protein: CASSASVLQETQYF

D gene: NA
J gene: TRBJ2-2
V gene: TRBV4-2
clone size: NA
CDR3 DNA: TGTGCCAGCAGCCAAGATGAGGGTTACAGGGTAGGCACCGGGGAGCTGTTTTTT
CDR3 protein: CASSQDEGYRVGTGELFF

D gene: TRBD1
J gene: TRBJ2-1
V gene: TRBV11-3
clone size: NA
CDR3 DNA: TGTGCCAGCAGCTCCGGACAGGGGTACAATGAGCAGTTCTTC
CDR3 protein: CASSSGQGYNEQFF

D gene: TRBD1
J gene: TRBJ1-1
V gene: TRBV4-1
clone size: NA
CDR3 DNA: TGCGCCAGCAGCCAATTCCCCAGGGACAGCGACACTGAAGCTTTCTTT
CDR3 protein: CASSQFPRDSDTEAFF

D gene: NA
J gene: TRBJ1-6
V gene: TRBV7-9
clone size: NA
CDR3 DNA: TGTGCCAGCAGCTTGGACGGGACGGAAAATAATTCACCCCTCCACTTT
CDR3 protein: CASSLDGTENNSPLHF

D gene: NA
J gene: TRBJ1-2
V gene: TRBV18
clone size: NA
CDR3 DNA: TGTGCCAGCTCAGAACAGGGCTCCCAGGCCTATGGCTACACCTTC
CDR3 protein: CASSEQGSQAYGYTF

D gene: NA
J gene: TRBJ2-7
V gene: TRBV6-1
clone size: NA
CDR3 DNA: TGTGCCAGCAGCCCTAGCCTTCAGAAGTACTTC
CDR3 protein: CASSPSLQKYF

D gene: TRBD1
J gene: TRBJ2-5
V gene: TRBV25-1
clone size: NA
CDR3 DNA: TGTGCCAGCAGTGAATTAGGACAGGGGAAAGAGACCCAGTACTTC
CDR3 protein: CASSELGQGKETQYF

D gene: NA
J gene: TRBJ1-5
V gene: TRBV4-1
clone size: NA
CDR3 DNA: TGCGCCAGCAGCCAAGGGTACCAAAATCAGCCCCAGCATTTT
CDR3 protein: CASSQGYQNQPQHF

D gene: NA
J gene: TRBJ2-2
V gene: TRBV7-3
clone size: NA
CDR3 DNA: TGTGCCAGCAGCTTAAGATCGGGGGATATTACCGGGGAGCTGTTTTTT
CDR3 protein: CASSLRSGDITGELFF

D gene: NA
J gene: TRBJ1-1
V gene: TRBV15
clone size: NA
CDR3 DNA: TGTGCCACCAGCAGAGATCGGGCCGAGAACACTGAAGCTTTCTTT
CDR3 protein: CATSRDRAENTEAFF

D gene: NA
J gene: TRBJ2-1
V gene: TRBV7-3
clone size: NA
CDR3 DNA: TGTGCCAGCAGCCTCCACGTGGGCAATGAGCAGTTCTTC
CDR3 protein: CASSLHVGNEQFF

D gene: TRBD2
J gene: TRBJ2-1
V gene: TRBV19
clone size: few
CDR3 DNA: TGTGCCAGTAGTATGGCTAGCGGGAGCTTAGAGCAGTTCTTC
CDR3 protein: CASSMASGSLEQFF

D gene: NA
J gene: TRBJ2-7
V gene: TRBV9
clone size: once
CDR3 DNA: TGTGCCAGCAGCCCTTGGGGCTCGGAACAGTACTTC
CDR3 protein: CASSPWGSEQYF

D gene: NA
J gene: TRBJ2-3
V gene: TRBV21-1
clone size: NA
CDR3 DNA: TGTGCCAGCAGCAAAGTGATAGCGGGGGGGCCGTGCACAGATACGCAGTATTTT
CDR3 protein: CASSKVIAGGPCTDTQYF

D gene: NA
J gene: TRBJ1-6
V gene: TRBV28
clone size: NA
CDR3 DNA: TGTGCCACCCACCCCGGGGGAGGGGAGTATAATTCACCCCTCCACTTT
CDR3 protein: CATHPGGGEYNSPLHF

D gene: NA
J gene: TRBJ2-5
V gene: TRBV19
clone size: NA
CDR3 DNA: TGTGCCAGTAAAGATCTAGCGTGGGAGACCCAGTACTTC
CDR3 protein: CASKDLAWETQYF